This section outlines one T cell receptor (beta chain) sequence together with its context. The antigen remains undetermined. Ineligible for inclusion were patients with other autoimmune diseases, uncontrolled infections, pregnancy or lactation. The diagnostic workup employed clinical symptoms, serum thyroxine, TRAb, thyroid ultrasound and orbital computed tomography. This record comes from a study of Graves' ophthalmopathy and Graves' hyperthyroidism. Whole-study context: The stable label applied to hyperthyroidism with no ophthalmopathy within 18 months of follow-up. Study-wide findings and caveats: Ophthalmopathy progression cases were predicted by the model with approximately 66% sensitivity and roughly 72% specificity.

Amplified material comprised TCR beta CDR3 regions derived from RNA transcripts. HTBI-primed first-round RT-PCR preceded second-round multiplex PCR. In TCRdb, the multiplex PCR reads were re-called with MiXCR into one record per CDR3 protein. Of some 1.1 million distinct CDR3 sequences listed, about 36% are singletons. The CDR3 covers 16 residues. Germline CDR1 reads MNHEY; CDR2 reads SVGAGI. The junction had 11 bases not matched to a gene; V was cut back by 4 bases and J by 5 bases. The sequenced sample consisted of peripheral blood or thyroid tissue (not recorded which). The chain couples TRBV6-5 to TRBJ2-5; 9 bases line up with TRBD1. This sequence was found in an adult man with Graves' hyperthyroidism. The CDR3 loop is CASSFTGTGSMETQYF. The CDR3, as DNA: TGTGCCAGCAGTTTTACCGGGACAGGGTCGATGGAGACCCAGTACTTC.